A single sample is the source of the 9 T cell receptor beta chains below, sequenced in a study of OX40 agonist ivuxolimab in advanced cancers. Here immunoSEQ multiplex PCR was the method, and the copy in TCRdb shows in-frame clones only, minus some. The sample shows about 33,000 clones, more than 70% of them seen only once. The material sequenced was CD4+ or CD8+ T cells sorted from blood, taken in a trial of the OX40 agonist ivuxolimab. The source of these receptors is an adult with an advanced solid tumor such as melanoma, head and neck, liver or kidney cancer.

The chain employs TRBV15 and TRBJ1-5; a possible D gene is TRBD1 (6 bases). CDR1 is LNHNV and CDR2 is YYDKDF in the germline V gene (reference sequence). CDR3 length: 15 amino acids. Trimming removed 3 bases from V and 4 bases from J, with 13 bases in between. CDR3 coding DNA: TGTGCCACCAGCAGGGGGGACATAGGGAATCAGCCCCAGCATTTT. This encodes CATSRGDIGNQPQHF.

This clone was picked up one time. This chain connects TRBV15 to TRBJ2-1; TRBD2 matches 14 bases. Germline-derived CDR1 and CDR2 are LNHNV and YYDKDF (reference sequence). CDR3 length: 16 residues. V was pared by 4 bases and J by 2 bases, with 1 base of the junction left unmatched. Here the CDR3 DNA reads TGTGCCACCAGCATGGGACTAGCGGGAGCCTACAATGAGCAGTTCTTC. Its translation is CATSMGLAGAYNEQFF.

The chain links TRBV28 to TRBJ1-2, with 8 bases lining up with TRBD1. After removal of 10 bases from V and 2 bases from J, the junction contained 9 bases not matched to a gene. Germline V gene sequence: CDR1 MDHEN, CDR2 SYDVKM. The CDR3 sequence is 14 residues long. The CDR3 region is CATGQGMFNYGYTF. In DNA, the CDR3 is TGTGCCACTGGACAGGGTATGTTCAACTATGGCTACACCTTC.

This chain joins TRBV29-1 and TRBJ2-5, with 12 bases matching TRBD2. Germline values: CDR1 SQVTM, CDR2 ANQGSEA. The ends lost 4 bases at V and 5 bases at J; junction bases unmatched: 8. This CDR3 contains 15 residues. DNA for the CDR3: TGCAGCGTTGGGTCTAGCGGGAGGGCCGGGGAGACCCAGTACTTC. Translation gives CSVGSSGRAGETQYF.

V usage is TRBV2 and J usage is TRBJ1-2, with a weak D call TRBD1 (6 bases). Germline loops: CDR1 SNHLY, CDR2 FYNNEI. The CDR3 is 11 amino acids. Trimming shortened V by 8 bases and J by 6 bases, and 10 bases separated the two germline ends. Here the CDR3 DNA reads TGTGCCAGCTCACAGGGTCATGGCTACACCTTC. It encodes CASSQGHGYTF.

This chain connects TRBV14 to TRBJ2-7, with D perhaps matching TRBD1 (5 bases). The CDR3 sequence is 14 residues long. Trimming took 1 base from V and 6 from J, leaving 13 bases between them. The germline gives CDR1 SGHDN, CDR2 FVKESK. The CDR3 DNA sequence: TGTGCCAGCAGCCAAGCAGGGTCCCCTCGCGAGCAGTACTTC. The encoded protein is CASSQAGSPREQYF.

The chain combines TRBV5-1 with TRBJ2-1, with 9 bases matching TRBD1. The CDR3 totals 15 residues. The ends lost 0 bases at V and 10 bases at J; junction bases unmatched: 8. Per germline, CDR1 SGHRS and CDR2 YFSETQ. The CDR3 region has the DNA TGCGCCAGCAGCTTGGTAGGGACAGGGTCGCAAGAGCAGTTCTTC. It codes for CASSLVGTGSQEQFF.

The chain has TRBV9 and TRBJ1-2; a possible D gene is TRBD1 (6 bases). The CDR3 has 14 residues. V was trimmed by 0 bases and J by 6 bases, leaving 12 bases between them. CDR1 is SGDLS, CDR2 YYNGEE, per germline. CDR3 residues: CASSVAAQGDGYTF. Here the CDR3 DNA reads TGTGCCAGCAGCGTAGCGGCACAGGGAGATGGCTACACCTTC. The full variable domain, its missing parts supplied by reference TRBV9 and TRBJ1-2, is DSGVTQTPKHLITATGQRVTLRCSPRSGDLSVYWYQQSLDQGLQFLIQYYNGEERAKGNILERFSAQQFPDLHSELNLSSLELGDSALYFCASSVAAQGDGYTFGSGTRLTVV.

This CDR3 is CASSPFKGTSTDTQYF. The CDR3 bases are TGTGCCAGCAGTCCCTTTAAAGGGACTAGCACAGATACGCAGTATTTT. V gene TRBV27 combines with J gene TRBJ2-3; the D gene is possibly TRBD2 (6 bases). This CDR3 contains 16 residues. CDR1 MNHEY and CDR2 SMNVEV come from the germline V gene (reference sequence). Trimming took off 5 bases at V and 0 bases at J, with 15 bases between the two ends.